What follows describes a single T cell receptor (beta chain). Its antigen remains unknown. This record comes from a study of a mutant IDH1 vaccine in newly diagnosed glioma. Study overall: Patients previously underwent radiotherapy, temozolomide, or both, and most underwent both.

The time point here: baseline, week 1 (first vaccination visit). Noted treatment: pre-vaccination baseline after standard-of-care therapy. Donors harbored newly found WHO grade 3 or 4 IDH1-mutant, ATRX-lost astrocytomas. Using immunoSEQ multiplex PCR, the repertoire was profiled, and TCRdb retains in-frame clones only, with some absent. Here the sample spans around 15,000 clones, more than 80% being singletons. Overall study findings and caveats: It seemed that pseudoprogression was not linked to changes in the top peripheral T cell clonotypes.

With 0 bases clipped from V and 4 bases from J, the junction kept 4 bases outside the gene matches. The length of the CDR3 is 16 residues. Germline CDR1 reads KGHSH; CDR2 reads LQKENI. This TCR was sampled from a woman aged 40 to 50 with glioma. Some clones in this sample may be carry-over from other donors' samples. The chain joins TRBV18 to TRBJ2-3, with 10 positions matching TRBD2. Material: PBMCs, obtained from a glioma patient treated with radiotherapy, temozolomide or both. CDR3 sequence reads: CASSPPTSGVADTQYF. The CDR3 DNA sequence: TGTGCCAGCTCACCACCCACTAGCGGGGTCGCAGATACGCAGTATTTT.